The present TCR beta chain was sequenced within a study of T cells after yellow fever vaccination. Trimming shortened V by 6 bases and J by 0 bases, and 12 bases separated the two germline ends. The germline V gene has CDR1 DFQATT and CDR2 SNEGSKA (reference sequence). The CDR3 loop spans 13 amino acids. The 5'RACE template-switching step produced TCR cDNA and added a universal primer site and UMIs. TCRdb itself ran the 5' RACE reads through MiXCR, one entry per CDR3 protein. The sample carries under 300,000 distinct CDR3 sequences, 6.9% recorded once. This clonotype was seen at least ten times. The starting material was CD4+ T cells sorted from PBMCs, obtained 15 days after the yellow fever booster vaccination. The rearrangement links TRBV20-1 to TRBJ2-7, with unresolved D. The TCR sequence derives from a man aged 25-40 years who received the YFV17D yellow fever vaccine. The CDR3 region has the DNA TGCAGTGCAAAAGGCGTGCTCTCCTACGAGCAGTACTTC. Encoded protein: CSAKGVLSYEQYF.